This TCR beta chain was captured by sequencing in a study of blood T cell repertoires in COVID-19. Study overall: The United States, Italy and Spain provided the acute and convalescent COVID-19 samples. PBMCs, B-cell-depleted T cells, or T cells were the source of the cDNA or gDNA that made up the material.

This CDR3 contains 14 residues. V shed 2 bases and J shed 0 bases, with 8 bases lying between them. In germline, CDR1 is LNHNV, CDR2 YYDKDF (reference sequence). Authors' analysis steps: Using reference gene primer amplification, nucleated cell counts were estimated. The table came from immunoSEQ multiplex PCR; TCRdb's copy has only in-frame clones and leaves some out. For V, J and clone size, that table is used; D and trimming come from the DNA. The repertoire holds about 130,000 clones, with roughly 83% as singletons. The chain recombines TRBV15 with TRBJ2-7, with D perhaps matching TRBD1 (5 bases). This receptor was obtained from a woman of 80 years or more with acute or convalescent COVID-19. Material: peripheral blood. The CDR3 DNA reads TGTGCCACCAGCAGACTGGACACCTCCTACGAGCAGTACTTC. Its translation is CATSRLDTSYEQYF.